The 23 T cell receptor beta chains below were found in one sample sequenced in a study of response to subunit inactivated influenza vaccine. TCRdb recomputed calls from the RT-PCR reads with MiXCR, one row per CDR3 protein. The repertoire includes just over 300,000 distinct CDR3 sequences, 21% of them detected once, and about 10% sits in the top ten. This material consisted of PBMCs from blood, taken 21 months after vaccination. The source of these receptors is a man aged 50 to 69 who received an inactivated influenza vaccine.

This clonotype was detected only a few times. This chain links TRBV20-1 with TRBJ1-2; 9 bases are shared with TRBD1. The CDR3 has 18 amino acids. Looked up from germline, CDR1 is DFQATT and CDR2 is SNEGSKA (reference sequence). Trimming at V came to 0 bases and at J to 7 bases, leaving 18 bases not matched to a gene. As DNA, the CDR3 is TGCAGTGCTAGAGACGCATCCGGGACAGGGTTTGTTTCTGGTGGCTACACCTTC. This sequence encodes CSARDASGTGFVSGGYTF.

The table lists this clonotype with a few counts. The rearrangement joins TRBV5-5 to TRBJ2-1; D might be TRBD1 (6 bases). Trimming removed 2 bases from V and 10 bases from J, with 19 bases in between. CDR1 and CDR2 from the germline V gene are SGHKS and YYEKEE (reference sequence). The CDR3 is 15 residues long. CDR3 residues: CASSFQPSTGQEQFF. The CDR3 DNA reads TGTGCCAGCAGCTTCCAGCCAAGTACAGGGCAGGAGCAGTTCTTC.

CDR3 DNA sequence: TGTGCCAGCAGCCGCACCACAAGGACTGAAGCTTTCTTT. Translation: CASSRTTRTEAFF. This chain connects TRBV3-1 to TRBJ1-1; D gene unclear. Trimming pared 4 bases from V and 5 bases from J, leaving 11 bases between. CDR1 and CDR2 from the germline V gene are LGHDT and YNNKEL (reference sequence). There are 13 residues in the CDR3. The full variable domain, in which reference TRBV3-1 and TRBJ1-1 provide the parts outside the CDR3, is DTAVSQTPKYLVTQMGNDKSIKCEQNLGHDTMYWYKQDSKKFLKIMFSYNNKELIINETVPNRFSPKSPDKAHLNLHINSLELGDSAVYFCASSRTTRTEAFFGQGTRLTVV.

The rearrangement links TRBV5-1 to TRBJ2-1, with D possibly TRBD1 on 8 matching bases. The germline CDR1 and CDR2 sequences are SGHRS and YFSETQ. V dropped 3 bases and J dropped 9 bases, with 13 bases sitting between them. This CDR3 is built from 13 residues. CDR3 sequence reads: CASSSDREGEQFF. DNA for the CDR3: TGCGCCAGCAGCTCGGACAGGGAGGGTGAGCAGTTCTTC.

The chain is built from TRBV7-2 and TRBJ2-2; D remains unclear. CDR3 length: 13 amino acids. V was shortened by 6 bases and J by 5 bases, with 10 bases between the two germline ends. Germline values: CDR1 SGHTA, CDR2 FQGNSA. CDR3 sequence (DNA): TGTGCCAGCAGTCCGGTGGGTACCGGGGAGCTGTTTTTT. Its translation: CASSPVGTGELFF.

In DNA form, the CDR3 reads TGCAGTGCCGGGACAGGGGTACCAGATACGCAGTATTTT. Protein sequence: CSAGTGVPDTQYF. The J gene is TRBJ2-3, the V gene TRBV20-1; TRBD1 agrees at 10 bases. This CDR3 is built from 13 residues. V was clipped by 6 bases and J by 4 bases; unmatched bases: 4. CDR1 is DFQATT and CDR2 is SNEGSKA in the germline V gene (reference sequence).

In nucleotides, the CDR3 is TGTGCCATCAGTGAGACAGGGGCTACCACAGATACGCAGTATTTT. Amino acids: CAISETGATTDTQYF. The V and J genes are TRBV10-3 and TRBJ2-3; 7 nucleotides align to TRBD1. The CDR3 covers 15 residues. In germline, CDR1 is ENHRY, CDR2 SYGVKD. V lost 2 bases and J lost 2; bases outside the gene matches: 4.

The genes are TRBV20-1 and TRBJ1-1, with D unresolved. Germline V CDR1 and CDR2: DFQATT, SNEGSKA (reference sequence). Trimming left V 6 bases short and J 7 bases short, with 21 bases between. This CDR3 has 14 residues. The CDR3 DNA reads TGCAGTGCCAAGAAATGGACCTCCTCCATTGAAGCTTTCTTT. This gives the protein CSAKKWTSSIEAFF.

This clonotype has more than one count but fewer than ten. The chain uses TRBV25-1 and TRBJ1-4; no reliable D call. From germline, CDR1 is MGHDK and CDR2 SYGVNS. The CDR3 is 14 amino acids. The V end was cut by 3 bases, the J end by 7 bases, with 12 bases between. CDR3 DNA sequence: TGTGCCAGCAGTGAGCGACTGGATGGTGAAAAACTGTTTTTT. Its translation: CASSERLDGEKLFF.

There are a few counts of this clonotype. The chain carries TRBV7-2 and TRBJ1-4; D not resolved. Trimming removed 2 bases at V and 8 bases at J, with 9 bases between. From germline, CDR1 is SGHTA and CDR2 FQGNSA. The CDR3 has 13 residues. The CDR3 sequence is CASSLNRREKLFF. DNA of the CDR3: TGTGCCAGCAGCTTAAACCGGAGGGAAAAACTGTTTTTT.

This clonotype occurred a few times. The gene calls are TRBV6-2 or TRBV6-3 and TRBJ2-4; TRBD2 aligns across 10 bases. The CDR3 spans 19 residues. Germline CDR1 MNHEY, CDR2 SVGEGT. With V trimmed by 2 bases and J by 0 bases, 10 bases remained unmatched. The CDR3 here is CASSYPPSGGELAKNIQYF. DNA of the CDR3: TGTGCCAGCAGTTACCCTCCCAGCGGGGGGGAACTAGCCAAAAACATTCAGTACTTC.

This clonotype has more than one count but fewer than ten. The V call is TRBV20-1, the J call TRBJ1-1; D is uncertain. Per the germline V gene, CDR1 is DFQATT and CDR2 is SNEGSKA (reference sequence). The CDR3 loop spans 13 amino acids. Trimming stripped 0 bases from V and 1 base from J, with 6 bases between. CDR3 sequence reads: CSARDSANTEAFF. The CDR3 DNA is TGCAGTGCTAGAGATTCGGCGAACACTGAAGCTTTCTTT.

The J gene is TRBJ1-5, the V gene TRBV12-3 or TRBV12-4; D perhaps matches TRBD1 (6 bases). V was pared by 7 bases and J by 9 bases, with 19 bases between. CDR3 length equals 14 residues. The CDR3 is CASTSAGAERPQHF. As DNA, the CDR3 is TGTGCCAGCACCTCCGCGGGGGCGGAGAGGCCCCAGCATTTT.

The V and J genes are TRBV5-1 and TRBJ2-2; 11 nucleotides agree with TRBD2. V shed 4 bases, J shed 3 bases, and the junction held 8 bases outside the gene matches. This CDR3 has 17 amino acids. Germline CDR1 SGHRS, CDR2 YFSETQ. The CDR3 DNA reads as TGCGCCAGCAGCCCGACTACTAGCGGGAGCTACACCGGGGAGCTGTTTTTT. This sequence encodes CASSPTTSGSYTGELFF.

This chain links TRBV20-1 with TRBJ1-6; no clear D. In germline, CDR1 is DFQATT, CDR2 SNEGSKA (reference sequence). Trimming removed 5 bases at V and 10 bases at J, with 15 bases between. The CDR3 consists of 13 residues. The CDR3 spells CSAASSVRSPLHF. The CDR3 DNA reads TGCAGTGCTGCTTCCTCTGTGCGGTCACCCCTCCACTTT.

This clonotype has ten or more counts. This chain links TRBV3-1 with TRBJ2-2, with 8 bases that match TRBD1. Germline CDR1 reads LGHDT; CDR2 reads YNNKEL (reference sequence). J was trimmed by 1 base and V by 4 bases; bases with no gene match: 2. There are 15 residues in the CDR3. CDR3 nucleotide sequence: TGTGCCAGCAGCCTTGGGACAGGGAACACCGGGGAGCTGTTTTTT. Translating gives CASSLGTGNTGELFF.

The V and J genes are TRBV11-2 and TRBJ1-1; D ambiguous. CDR3 length equals 14 residues. Germline CDR1 is SGHAT and CDR2 is FQNNGV. Trimming took 5 bases from V and 4 from J, leaving 14 bases between them. CDR3 DNA: TGTGCCAGCAGCGAAGGGTGGGGTACCACTGAAGCTTTCTTT. This translates into CASSEGWGTTEAFF.

This clonotype has a handful of counts. The chain combines TRBV10-3 with TRBJ2-7, with 8 positions matching TRBD2. Germline V gene lookup returns CDR1 ENHRY and CDR2 SYGVKD. This CDR3 is 18 amino acids long. After removal of 2 bases from V and 0 bases from J, the junction contained 12 bases not matched to a gene. Here the CDR3 reads CAISEGGGLVRSSYEQYF. For the CDR3, the DNA is TGTGCCATCAGTGAGGGGGGGGGACTAGTTCGGAGCTCCTACGAGCAGTACTTC.

The gene calls are TRBV3-1 and TRBJ1-5, with TRBD1 identical over 7 bases. After removal of 1 base from V and 5 bases from J, the junction contained 2 bases not matched to a gene. CDR1 is LGHDT, CDR2 YNNKEL, per germline (reference sequence). The CDR3 length is 14 residues. The CDR3 region has the DNA TGTGCCAGCAGCCAAGGAGGGGGCCATCAGCCCCAGCATTTT. Its translation is CASSQGGGHQPQHF. The complete variable domain, with remaining parts taken from reference TRBV3-1 and TRBJ1-5, reads DTAVSQTPKYLVTQMGNDKSIKCEQNLGHDTMYWYKQDSKKFLKIMFSYNNKELIINETVPNRFSPKSPDKAHLNLHINSLELGDSAVYFCASSQGGGHQPQHFGDGTRLSIL.

This clonotype was seen a few times. V gene TRBV14 combines with J gene TRBJ1-6, with 7 nucleotides matching TRBD1. The CDR3 has 15 residues. Germline V CDR1 and CDR2: SGHDN, FVKESK. J gave up 10 bases and V 4 bases, and 10 bases lay outside the gene matches. The CDR3 is CASSLRQGLRSPLHF. The CDR3, as DNA: TGTGCCAGCAGCCTAAGACAGGGTCTGAGGTCACCCCTCCACTTT.

This clonotype was seen a few times. The chain has TRBV27 and TRBJ2-3; no clear D gene. Trimming cost V 1 base and J 0 bases, with 8 bases left between them. CDR1 MNHEY and CDR2 SMNVEV come from the germline V gene (reference sequence). CDR3 length: 15 amino acids. This CDR3 is CASSLFATSTDTQYF. The CDR3 DNA is TGTGCCAGCAGTTTATTCGCCACTAGCACAGATACGCAGTATTTT.

The chain recombines TRBV4-3 with TRBJ1-4, with 8 bases aligning to TRBD1. Trimming took 3 bases from V and 8 from J; bases not matched to a gene: 8. The CDR3 totals 15 residues. Germline assignment: CDR1 LGHNA and CDR2 YSLEER. The CDR3 DNA sequence: TGCGCCAGCAGCCAGGGTCGGGACAGGTTCGAAAAACTGTTTTTT. Amino acids: CASSQGRDRFEKLFF.

The V gene is TRBV5-1, the J gene TRBJ2-2; D is uncertain. Germline V gene data show CDR1 as SGHRS and CDR2 as YFSETQ. The CDR3 contains 16 residues. Trimming took 4 bases from V and 5 from J, leaving 18 bases between them. The CDR3 DNA reads TGCGCCAGCAGCACTCTTGATACTACCAGGACCGGGGAGCTGTTTTTT. Translated, it gives CASSTLDTTRTGELFF.